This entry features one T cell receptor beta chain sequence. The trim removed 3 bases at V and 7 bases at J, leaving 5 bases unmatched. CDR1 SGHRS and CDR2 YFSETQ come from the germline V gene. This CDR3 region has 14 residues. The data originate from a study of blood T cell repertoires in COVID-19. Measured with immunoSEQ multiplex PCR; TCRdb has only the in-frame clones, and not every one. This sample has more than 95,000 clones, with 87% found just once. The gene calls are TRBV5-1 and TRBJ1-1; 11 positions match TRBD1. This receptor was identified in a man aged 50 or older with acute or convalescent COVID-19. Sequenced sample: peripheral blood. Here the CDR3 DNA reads TGCGCCAGCAGCTCGGGACAGGGGGATAATGAAGCTTTCTTT. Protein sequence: CASSSGQGDNEAFF. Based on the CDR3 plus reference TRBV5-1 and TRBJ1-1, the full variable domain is KAGVTQTPRYLIKTRGQQVTLSCSPISGHRSVSWYQQTPGQGLQFLFEYFSETQRNKGNFPGRFSGRQFSNSRSEMNVSTLELGDSALYLCASSSGQGDNEAFFGQGTRLTVV.